This T cell receptor beta chain was found in a study of cytomegalovirus exposure and HLA in healthy donors. Study context: It was reported in a later analysis that the same platform had been used for the 90 to 150 validation repertoires as for the 666 first-cohort repertoires.

Findings of the study overall: CMV antigen specificity was confirmed in vitro for three CMV-associated chains. Most TCR sequences were seen very rarely across donors, but some public TCRs occurred in many.

Turning to this clone: Its antigen remains unidentified.

Trimming left V 6 bases short and J 0 bases short, with 18 bases between. The CDR3 is 16 residues long. Germline CDR1 and CDR2: KGHSH and LQKENI. Produced via immunoSEQ multiplex PCR; TCRdb's table is partial and in-frame only. The sample lists 250,000 to 400,000 clones, roughly 88% occurring once. The sequenced material came from PBMCs. The sequence was collected from a man younger than 45 in good health and CMV-seronegative. The rearrangement uses TRBV18 and TRBJ2-7; D might be TRBD1 (6 bases). The CDR3 sequence: CASSPVPGASSYEQYF. The CDR3 nucleotides read TGTGCCAGCTCCCCCGTGCCAGGGGCCAGCTCCTACGAGCAGTACTTC.